This entry is about one TCR beta chain. What this receptor recognizes is not known. Base quality data are lacking; no much larger clone is found one base away. The junction carries 12 bases between V and J, which are trimmed by 5 bases and 0 bases respectively. The CDR3, from cysteine to phenylalanine, totals 15 residues. Just the 45-base CDR3 DNA is kept, in frame starting at base 1. CDR1 and CDR2, looked up from the germline V gene, are SGHTA and FQGNSA. Taken with the paper, the label for time point translates to: baseline before first vaccination. Vaccinee samples came from UK trials COV001 and COV002, including a single-blind randomized controlled phase 2/3 trial of AZD1222 (ChAdOx1 nCoV-19) in healthy adults. Trial participant PBMC samples were collected at day 0 and day 28 after the second dose for TCRbeta chain sequencing. This entry is derived from a study of T cell responses to AZD1222 COVID-19 vaccine (dated by TCRdb to about 2021). The study in broad terms: Because spike-specific TCR depth and breadth did not differ between the two schedules, AZD1222 recipients who got a second dose at roughly 4 weeks were pooled with those who got a second dose at roughly 12 weeks. TCR sequencing covered fewer than 250 trial participants: around 210 given two doses of AZD1222 and about 26 given two doses of MenACWY control vaccine. Enrollment into the trials was organized by age into subgroups of 18-55, 56-69 and 70-plus years, and those subgroups contained approximately 160, 26 and 62 TCR-sequenced participants, respectively.

The CDR3 regions of human TCRbeta chains were analyzed by immunosequencing. The original pipeline was this. TCRs in the repertoires were compared against a reference library of SARS-CoV-2-specific TCRs that had been generated with the MIRA antigen-specificity platform. Breadth was defined as the fraction of unique TCRs that were SARS-CoV-2-associated. Depth was defined as the fraction of total T cells that were SARS-CoV-2-associated. Using the MIRA data, each spike-specific TCR was assigned both to the spike region to which the TCR was reactive and to a CD4 or CD8 class. Log10-transformed breadth and depth values were compared by one-way ANOVA with Sidak's multiple comparisons tests. TCRdb provides this immuneACCESS table in a form limited to in-frame rearrangements. Some clones are lacking; in checked studies, under half of them reflect an unresolved V gene, and why the rest are absent is not known. The V and J calls and clone size are taken from that table; D and trimming were inferred from the DNA. The sample table holds 100,000 or so clones, of which about 90% were seen once. The ten largest clones represent 15% to 20% of the sample.

The investigation overall reported the following: Nearly half of unique spike-specific TCRs reportedly recognized epitopes outside regions mutated in the B.1.351 and B.1.1.7 variants. The whole spike protein was spanned by vaccine-associated CD4 TCRs, and dominant responses were seen in regions 160-218 and 743-854. Because no samples from the day 14 peak response were available, repertoires could be characterized only after the peak T cell response. Participants were mostly white British and included more females than males, and it was suggested by the authors that clonal diversity may have been underestimated. Conclusions about previously exposed vaccinees are limited because only 6 or 7 AZD1222 recipients were SARS-CoV-2 seropositive at baseline. After two AZD1222 doses, both the breadth and the depth of spike-specific TCRs were significantly higher than at day 0 and than in MenACWY recipients. In the small 56-69-year group, the increase in depth fell short of significance, most likely because of low power.

This TCR came from an adult in good health. The sequences come from peripheral blood, collected on day 0 of AZD1222 vaccination. In this chain, TRBV7-2 is recombined with TRBJ2-3; TRBD2 is a weak D gene call, 6 bases matching. Here the CDR3 is given as CASSPDYLSTDTQYF. The DNA sequence is as follows: TGTGCCAGCAGCCCGGACTACCTGAGCACAGATACGCAGTATTTT. Supplemented by the reference TRBV7-2 and TRBJ2-3 proteins around the CDR3, the complete variable domain is GAGVSQSPSNKVTEKGKDVELRCDPISGHTALYWYRQSLGQGLEFLIYFQGNSAPDKSGLPSDRFSAERTGGSVSTLTIQRTQQEDSAVYLCASSPDYLSTDTQYFGPGTRLTVL.